This T cell receptor beta chain was sequenced for a study of shared clonotypes between healthy human individuals. Per germline, CDR1 SGHDT and CDR2 YYEEEE. This CDR3 has 13 residues. J was trimmed by 7 bases and V by 2 bases; bases with no gene match: 5. In the authors' methods: Junction-only sequences produced by ImmunoSEQ had no quality scores, so filtering differed. Method: immunoSEQ multiplex PCR; TCRdb's copy keeps in-frame clones and lacks some. Clonal size and the V and J genes are those of that table, whereas D and trimming came from the DNA. The sample has about 320,000 clones, 87% seen once.

The origin of this receptor is a man between 18 and 29 years old in good health. This sequence joins TRBV5-6 and TRBJ2-7, with 8 nucleotides matching TRBD1. Sequencing input: memory CD8+ T cells sorted from blood. As for subset: CD45RO+ cells pooled with CCR7-negative TemRA cells. The CDR3 sequence is CASSFGTGGEQYF. CDR3 bases: TGTGCCAGCAGCTTCGGGACAGGTGGGGAGCAGTACTTC. Supplemented by reference TRBV5-6 and TRBJ2-7, the full variable domain reads DAGVTQSPTHLIKTRGQQVTLRCSPKSGHDTVSWYQQALGQGPQFIFQYYEEEERQRGNFPDRFSGHQFPNYSSELNVNALLLGDSALYLCASSFGTGGEQYFGPGTRLTVT.